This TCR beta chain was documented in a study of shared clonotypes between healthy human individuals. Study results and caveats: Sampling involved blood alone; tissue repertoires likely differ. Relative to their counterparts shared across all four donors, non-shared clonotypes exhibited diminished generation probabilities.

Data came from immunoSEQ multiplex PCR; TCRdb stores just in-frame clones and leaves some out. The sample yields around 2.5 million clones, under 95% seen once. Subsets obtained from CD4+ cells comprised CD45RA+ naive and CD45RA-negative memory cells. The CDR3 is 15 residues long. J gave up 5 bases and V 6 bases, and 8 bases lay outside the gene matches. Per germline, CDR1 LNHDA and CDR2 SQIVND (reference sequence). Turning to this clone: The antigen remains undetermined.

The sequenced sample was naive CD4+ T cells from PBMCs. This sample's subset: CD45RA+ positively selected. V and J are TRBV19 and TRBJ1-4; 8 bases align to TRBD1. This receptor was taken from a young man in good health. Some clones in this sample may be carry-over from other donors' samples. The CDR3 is CASRPWTGLNEKLFF. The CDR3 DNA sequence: TGTGCCAGTAGGCCCTGGACAGGGTTAAATGAAAAACTGTTTTTT. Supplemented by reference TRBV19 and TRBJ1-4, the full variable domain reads DGGITQSPKYLFRKEGQNVTLSCEQNLNHDAMYWYRQDPGQGLRLIYYSQIVNDFQKGDIAEGYSVSREKKESFPLTVTSAQKNPTAFYLCASRPWTGLNEKLFFGSGTQLSVL.